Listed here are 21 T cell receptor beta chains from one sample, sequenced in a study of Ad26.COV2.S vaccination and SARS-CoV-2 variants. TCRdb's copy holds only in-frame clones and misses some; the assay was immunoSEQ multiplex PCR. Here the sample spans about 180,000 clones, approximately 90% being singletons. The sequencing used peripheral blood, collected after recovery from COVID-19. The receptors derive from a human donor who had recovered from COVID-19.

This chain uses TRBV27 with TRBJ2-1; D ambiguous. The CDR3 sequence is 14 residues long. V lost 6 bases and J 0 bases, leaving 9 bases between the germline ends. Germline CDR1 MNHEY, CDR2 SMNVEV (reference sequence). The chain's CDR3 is CASRIDRSYNEQFF. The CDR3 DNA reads TGTGCCAGCAGAATAGACCGCTCCTACAATGAGCAGTTCTTC.

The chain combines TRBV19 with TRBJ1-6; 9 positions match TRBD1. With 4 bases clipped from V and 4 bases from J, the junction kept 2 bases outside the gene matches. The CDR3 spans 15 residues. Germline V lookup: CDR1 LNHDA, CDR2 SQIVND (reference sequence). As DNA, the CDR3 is TGTGCCAGTAGTAGGACAGGGGATTATAATTCACCCCTCCACTTT. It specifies CASSRTGDYNSPLHF.

This chain's CDR3 is CAWGTGNAGANVLTF. Written as DNA, the CDR3 is TGTGCCTGGGGTACAGGGAACGCTGGGGCCAACGTCCTGACTTTC. The V and J genes are TRBV30 and TRBJ2-6; perhaps TRBD1 as D (6 bases). This CDR3 comprises 15 residues. Trimming took 5 bases from V and 2 from J, leaving 13 bases between them. The germline V gene encodes CDR1 GTSNPN and CDR2 SVGIG (reference sequence). The whole variable domain, filled in from reference TRBV30 and TRBJ2-6, reads SQTIHQWPATLVQPVGSPLSLECTVEGTSNPNLYWYRQAAGRGLQLLFYSVGIGQISSEVPQNLSASRPQDRQFILSSKKLLLSDSGFYLCAWGTGNAGANVLTFGAGSRLTVL.

Written as DNA, the CDR3 is TGTGCCAGCAGTCCCCACCCCCTAAGGGGCAATCAGCCCCAGCATTTT. Its translation: CASSPHPLRGNQPQHF. This rearrangement joins TRBV27 to TRBJ1-5, with D unresolved. Trimming took 5 bases from V and 2 from J, leaving 16 bases between them. Germline loops: CDR1 MNHEY, CDR2 SMNVEV (reference sequence). CDR3 length: 16 amino acids.

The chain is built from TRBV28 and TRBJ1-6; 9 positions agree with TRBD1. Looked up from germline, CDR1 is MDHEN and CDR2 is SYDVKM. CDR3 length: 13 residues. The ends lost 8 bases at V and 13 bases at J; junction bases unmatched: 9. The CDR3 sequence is CASQDRGGSPLHF. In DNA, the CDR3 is TGTGCCAGCCAGGACAGGGGTGGGTCTCCCCTCCACTTT.

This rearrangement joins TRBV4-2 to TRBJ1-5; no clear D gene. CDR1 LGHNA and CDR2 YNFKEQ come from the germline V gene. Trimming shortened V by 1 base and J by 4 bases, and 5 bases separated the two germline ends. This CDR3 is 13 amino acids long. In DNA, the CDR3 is TGTGCCAGCAGCCAAGTTTTAAATCAGCCCCAGCATTTT. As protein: CASSQVLNQPQHF.

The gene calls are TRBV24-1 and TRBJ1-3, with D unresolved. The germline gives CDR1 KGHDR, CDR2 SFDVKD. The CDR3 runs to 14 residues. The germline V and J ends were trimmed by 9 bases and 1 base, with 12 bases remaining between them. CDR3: CATWCRKSGNTIYF. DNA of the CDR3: TGTGCCACCTGGTGCCGAAAATCTGGAAACACCATATATTTT.

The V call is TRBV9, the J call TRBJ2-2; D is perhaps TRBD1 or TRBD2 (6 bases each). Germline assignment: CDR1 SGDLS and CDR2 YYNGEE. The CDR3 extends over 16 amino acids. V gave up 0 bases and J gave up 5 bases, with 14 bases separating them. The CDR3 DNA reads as TGTGCCAGCAGCGTAGAAGGGGGGCCGGCGACCGGGGAGCTGTTTTTT. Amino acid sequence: CASSVEGGPATGELFF.

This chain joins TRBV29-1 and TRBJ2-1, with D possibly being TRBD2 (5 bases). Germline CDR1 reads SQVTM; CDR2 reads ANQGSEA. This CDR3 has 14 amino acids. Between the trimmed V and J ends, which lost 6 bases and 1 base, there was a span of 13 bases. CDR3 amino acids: CSVARGRSYNEQFF. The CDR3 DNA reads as TGCAGCGTCGCGCGAGGGCGATCCTACAATGAGCAGTTCTTC.

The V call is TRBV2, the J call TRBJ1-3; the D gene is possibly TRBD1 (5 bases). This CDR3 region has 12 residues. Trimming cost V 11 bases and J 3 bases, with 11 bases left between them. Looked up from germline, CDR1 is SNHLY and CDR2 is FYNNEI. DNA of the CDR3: TGTGCCGGGGGGAGAGATGGAAACACCATATATTTT. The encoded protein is CAGGRDGNTIYF.

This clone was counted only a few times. The DNA for the CDR3 is TGTGCCAGCAGCCGTGGACAGGGCGACCGGATGAACACTGAAGCTTTCTTT. Its protein is CASSRGQGDRMNTEAFF. The chain links TRBV3-1 (or the pseudogene TRBV3-2) to TRBJ1-1, with 8 bases that match TRBD1. The CDR3 totals 17 residues. V was clipped by 4 bases and J by 0 bases; unmatched bases: 10. Germline CDR1 LGHDT, CDR2 YNNKEL (reference sequence).

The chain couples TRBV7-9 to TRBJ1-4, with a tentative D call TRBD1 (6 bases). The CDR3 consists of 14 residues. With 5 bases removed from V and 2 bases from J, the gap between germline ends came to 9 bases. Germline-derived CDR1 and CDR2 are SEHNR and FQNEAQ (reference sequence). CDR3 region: CASSTTGTNEKLFF. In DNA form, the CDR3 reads TGTGCCAGCAGCACGACAGGTACTAATGAAAAACTGTTTTTT.

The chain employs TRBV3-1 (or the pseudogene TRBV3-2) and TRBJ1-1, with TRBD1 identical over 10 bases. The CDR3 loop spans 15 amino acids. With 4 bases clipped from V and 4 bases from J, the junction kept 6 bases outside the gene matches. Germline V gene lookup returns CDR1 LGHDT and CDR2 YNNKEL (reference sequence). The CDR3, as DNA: TGTGCCAGCAGCCTCGCGGGACAGGGGATCACTGAAGCTTTCTTT. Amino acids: CASSLAGQGITEAFF.

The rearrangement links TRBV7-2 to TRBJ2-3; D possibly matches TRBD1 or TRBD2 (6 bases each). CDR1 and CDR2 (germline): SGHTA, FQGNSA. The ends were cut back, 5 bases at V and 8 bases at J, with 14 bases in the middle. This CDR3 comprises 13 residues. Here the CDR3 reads CASSEKGGGTQYF. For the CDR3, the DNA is TGTGCCAGCAGCGAAAAGGGGGGTGGTACGCAGTATTTT.

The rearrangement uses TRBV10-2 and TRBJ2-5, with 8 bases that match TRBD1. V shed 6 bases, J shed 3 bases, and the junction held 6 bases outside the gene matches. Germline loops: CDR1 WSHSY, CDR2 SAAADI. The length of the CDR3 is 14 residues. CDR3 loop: CASRSPGQEETQYF. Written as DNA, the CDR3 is TGCGCCAGCAGATCCCCGGGACAGGAAGAGACCCAGTACTTC.

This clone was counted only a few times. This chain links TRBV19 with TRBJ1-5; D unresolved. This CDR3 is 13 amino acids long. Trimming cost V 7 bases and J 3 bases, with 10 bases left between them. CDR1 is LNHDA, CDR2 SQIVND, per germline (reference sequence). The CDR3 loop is CASIGPLNQPQHF. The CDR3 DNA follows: TGTGCCAGTATCGGACCGCTCAATCAGCCCCAGCATTTT.

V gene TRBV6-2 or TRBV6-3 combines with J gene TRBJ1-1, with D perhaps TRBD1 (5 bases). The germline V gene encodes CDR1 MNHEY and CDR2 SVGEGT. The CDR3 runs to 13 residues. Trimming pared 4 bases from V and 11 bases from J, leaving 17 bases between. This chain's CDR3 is CASSLQPIGAAFF. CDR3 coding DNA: TGTGCCAGCAGTTTACAGCCCATCGGGGCGGCTTTCTTT.

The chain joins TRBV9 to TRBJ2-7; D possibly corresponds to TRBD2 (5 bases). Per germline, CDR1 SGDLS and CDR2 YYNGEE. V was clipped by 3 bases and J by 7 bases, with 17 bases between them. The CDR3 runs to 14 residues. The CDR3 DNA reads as TGTGCCAGCAGCGCCGGAGCACTAGGTCGGGAGCAGTACTTC. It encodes CASSAGALGREQYF.

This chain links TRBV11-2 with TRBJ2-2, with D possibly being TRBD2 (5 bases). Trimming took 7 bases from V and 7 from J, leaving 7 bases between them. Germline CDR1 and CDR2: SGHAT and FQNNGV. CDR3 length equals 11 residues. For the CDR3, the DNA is TGTGCCAGCACCGAGGGCGGGGAGCTGTTTTTT. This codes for CASTEGGELFF.

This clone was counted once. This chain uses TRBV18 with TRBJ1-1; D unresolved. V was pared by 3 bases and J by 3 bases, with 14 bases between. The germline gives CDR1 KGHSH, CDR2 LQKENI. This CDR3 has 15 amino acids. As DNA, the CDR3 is TGTGCCAGCTCACCGGATTGGATGAGAGACACTGAAGCTTTCTTT. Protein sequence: CASSPDWMRDTEAFF.

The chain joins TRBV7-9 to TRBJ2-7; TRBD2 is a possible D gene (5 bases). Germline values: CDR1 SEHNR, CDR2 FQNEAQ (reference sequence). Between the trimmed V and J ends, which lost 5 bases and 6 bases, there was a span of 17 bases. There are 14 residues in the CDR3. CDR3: CASSLGRGTIEQYF. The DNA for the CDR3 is TGTGCCAGCAGCCTCGGACGGGGAACCATCGAGCAGTACTTC.